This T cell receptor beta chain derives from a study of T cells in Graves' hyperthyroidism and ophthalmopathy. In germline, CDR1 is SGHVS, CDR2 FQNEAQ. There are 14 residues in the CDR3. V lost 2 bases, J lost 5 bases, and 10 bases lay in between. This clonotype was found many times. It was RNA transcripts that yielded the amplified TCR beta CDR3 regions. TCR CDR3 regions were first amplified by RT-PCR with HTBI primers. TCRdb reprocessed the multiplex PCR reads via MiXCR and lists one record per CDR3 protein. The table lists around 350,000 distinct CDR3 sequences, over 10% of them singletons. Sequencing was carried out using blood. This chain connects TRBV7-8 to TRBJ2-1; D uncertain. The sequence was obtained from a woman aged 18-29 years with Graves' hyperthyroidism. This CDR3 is CASSLLTVNNEQFF. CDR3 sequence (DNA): TGTGCCAGCAGCTTACTCACAGTTAACAATGAGCAGTTCTTC.